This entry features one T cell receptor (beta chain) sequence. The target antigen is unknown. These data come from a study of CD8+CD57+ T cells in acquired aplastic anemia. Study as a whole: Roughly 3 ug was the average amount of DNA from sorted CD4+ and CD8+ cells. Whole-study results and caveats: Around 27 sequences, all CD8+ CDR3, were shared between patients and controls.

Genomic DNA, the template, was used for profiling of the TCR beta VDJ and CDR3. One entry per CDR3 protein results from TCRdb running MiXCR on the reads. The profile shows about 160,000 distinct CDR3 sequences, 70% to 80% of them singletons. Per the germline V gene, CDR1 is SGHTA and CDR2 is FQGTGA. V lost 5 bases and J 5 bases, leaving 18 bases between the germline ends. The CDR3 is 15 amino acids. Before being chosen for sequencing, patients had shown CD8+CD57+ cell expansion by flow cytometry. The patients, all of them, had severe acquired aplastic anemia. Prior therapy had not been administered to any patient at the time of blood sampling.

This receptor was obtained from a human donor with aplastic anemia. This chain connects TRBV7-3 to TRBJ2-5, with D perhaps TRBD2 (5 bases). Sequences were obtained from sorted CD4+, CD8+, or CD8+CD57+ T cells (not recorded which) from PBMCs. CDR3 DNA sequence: TGTGCCAGCAGCAACACATGGACTGACGGGGAGACCCAGTACTTC. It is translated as CASSNTWTDGETQYF.